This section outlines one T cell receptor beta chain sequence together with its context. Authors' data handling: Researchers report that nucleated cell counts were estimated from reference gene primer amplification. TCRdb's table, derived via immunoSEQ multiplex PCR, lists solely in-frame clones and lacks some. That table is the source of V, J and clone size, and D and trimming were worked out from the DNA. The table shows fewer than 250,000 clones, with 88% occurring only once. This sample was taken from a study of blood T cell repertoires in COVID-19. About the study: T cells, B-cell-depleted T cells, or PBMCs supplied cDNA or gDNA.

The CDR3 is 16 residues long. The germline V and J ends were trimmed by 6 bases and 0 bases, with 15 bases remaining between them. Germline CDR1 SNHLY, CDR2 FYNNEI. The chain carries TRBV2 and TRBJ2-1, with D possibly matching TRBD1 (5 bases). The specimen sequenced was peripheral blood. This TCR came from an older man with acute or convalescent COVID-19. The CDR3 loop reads CASSPKTASSYNEQFF. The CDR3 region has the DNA TGTGCCAGCAGCCCAAAGACAGCCAGCTCCTACAATGAGCAGTTCTTC.